The rows below give T cell receptor beta chains drawn from one sample of a study of blood T cell repertoires in COVID-19. The repertoire was sequenced with immunoSEQ multiplex PCR; TCRdb's copy has only in-frame clones and lacks some. This repertoire shows approximately 280,000 clones, 65% to 90% found once; its top ten account for approximately 5%. Sequencing was carried out using peripheral blood. These receptors all stem from a man aged 50-60 years with active or convalescent COVID-19. Both conserved end residues are part of each CDR3. The listing skips clone size in some rows; elsewhere it reads once, few, many or a size class.

CDR3 protein | J gene | V gene | clone size
CASSPTGGTQYF | TRBJ2-3 | TRBV3-1/TRBV3-2 | once
CATPDTYSNQPQHF | TRBJ1-5 | TRBV7-3 | once
CASSPPGGLGPLHF | TRBJ1-6 | TRBV5-6 | -
CASSQEPVGTGGRGSSTDTQYF | TRBJ2-3 | TRBV4-3 | -
CSVGGRGLDQPQHF | TRBJ1-5 | TRBV29-1 | -
CASSEGVVGYTF | TRBJ1-2 | TRBV16 | -
CASSLRTQAYNEQFF | TRBJ2-1 | TRBV6-6 | -
CASSLQAGLTNYGYTF | TRBJ1-2 | TRBV7-2 | -
CASSSRQPTYEQYF | TRBJ2-7 | TRBV6-5 | once
CASSTGVLAKNIQYF | TRBJ2-4 | TRBV19 | -
CATSRRGEGQETQYF | TRBJ2-5 | TRBV6-5 | once
CASRLTRVGGWDTQYF | TRBJ2-3 | TRBV27 | -
CASRKTGTSGYEQYF | TRBJ2-7 | TRBV10-2 | -
CASSYYRGYYEQYF | TRBJ2-7 | TRBV6-2/TRBV6-3 | -
CASSLQIQGNEAFF | TRBJ1-1 | TRBV11-2 | once
CASSLDNQGEAFF | TRBJ1-1 | TRBV5-1 | -
CASSRRDRLNF | TRBJ2-3 | TRBV6-6 | once
CASSVGPGNTEAFF | TRBJ1-1 | TRBV9 | few
CASSPTVPGTQYF | TRBJ2-5 | TRBV7-3 | -
CASRPGLIYEQYF | TRBJ2-7 | TRBV2 | -
CASTRRASGRIFQETQYF | TRBJ2-5 | TRBV7-2 | -
CASSLGGGVNEQFF | TRBJ2-1 | TRBV4-3 | -
CASGLVEQSYGYTF | TRBJ1-2 | TRBV12-5 | -
CSVEVQGDTEAFF | TRBJ1-1 | TRBV29-1 | few
CASSALGLDTDTQYF | TRBJ2-3 | TRBV6-4 | few
CASSGNRGINTEAFF | TRBJ1-1 | TRBV28 | -
CASSQDLTGGAGYTF | TRBJ1-2 | TRBV3-1/TRBV3-2 | -
CASSLSGLLSYEQYF | TRBJ2-7 | TRBV27 | -
CASSWVAGVVSEQFF | TRBJ2-1 | TRBV5-1 | -
CASSRQDGQGAEAFF | TRBJ1-1 | TRBV5-1 | -
CASSFGTSGFMTDTQYF | TRBJ2-3 | TRBV5-1 | -
CSARAFYGYTF | TRBJ1-2 | TRBV20-1 | -
CASSPQGQGNTEAFF | TRBJ1-1 | TRBV18 | -
CASSPGTSGRGDTQYF | TRBJ2-3 | TRBV4-1 | -
CASSLDRMNTEAFF | TRBJ1-1 | TRBV6-5 | once
CASSAPGEPSGANVLTF | TRBJ2-6 | TRBV6-1 | -
CASSASQTYEQYF | TRBJ2-7 | TRBV12-3/TRBV12-4 | -
CASAGGGYEQYF | TRBJ2-7 | TRBV6-5 | -
CASSIGVGGAPQYF | TRBJ2-3 | TRBV19 | -
CASSMTGQMGYTF | TRBJ1-2 | TRBV7-9 | -
CASSPLAGGYEQYF | TRBJ2-7 | TRBV5-6 | -
CASSEAPTEQFF | TRBJ2-1 | TRBV2 | -